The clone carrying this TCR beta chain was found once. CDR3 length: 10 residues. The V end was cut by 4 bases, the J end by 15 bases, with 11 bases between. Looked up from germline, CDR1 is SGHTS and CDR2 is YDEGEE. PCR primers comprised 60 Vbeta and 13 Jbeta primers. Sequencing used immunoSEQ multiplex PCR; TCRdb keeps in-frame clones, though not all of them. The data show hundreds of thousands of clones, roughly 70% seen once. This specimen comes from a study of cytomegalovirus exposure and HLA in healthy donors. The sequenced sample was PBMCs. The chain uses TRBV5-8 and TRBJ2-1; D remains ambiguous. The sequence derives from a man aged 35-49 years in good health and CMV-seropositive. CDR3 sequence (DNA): TGTGCCAGCAGCACATGGTTTTTGTTCTTC. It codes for CASSTWFLFF.